The following is a T cell receptor beta chain sequence with its context. This entry is derived from a study of blood T cell repertoires in COVID-19. The wider study: Whether acute or convalescent, the COVID-19 samples came from the United States, Italy and Spain. T cells, B-cell-depleted T cells, or PBMCs supplied cDNA or gDNA.

The CDR3 totals 15 residues. CDR1 and CDR2 (germline): LGHNA, YNFKEQ. The germline V and J ends were trimmed by 4 bases and 5 bases, with 15 bases remaining between them. Authors' methods: Scientists estimated how many nucleated cells there were by amplifying reference gene primers. Measured with immunoSEQ multiplex PCR; TCRdb has only the in-frame clones, and not every one. Clonal size and the V and J genes are those of that table, whereas D and trimming came from the DNA. The sample consists of about 44,000 clones, about 88% of them appearing once. Sequences were obtained from peripheral blood. The TCR sequence derives from a human donor in a cohort sampled during active COVID-19. This chain uses TRBV4-2 with TRBJ1-5; D might be TRBD1 (5 bases). CDR3 region: CASSPPGGLHQPQHF. CDR3 coding DNA: TGTGCCAGCAGCCCTCCGGGGGGTCTGCATCAGCCCCAGCATTTT.